The 23 T cell receptor beta chains reported below all come from one sample, sequenced in a study of blood T cells in healthy people across ages. Alongside a J-beta primer mix, a sample-barcoded 5' primer served in a second PCR lasting roughly 7 to 12 cycles. One entry per CDR3 protein results from TCRdb running MiXCR on the 5' RACE reads. The data contain hundreds of thousands of distinct CDR3 sequences, under 30% of them singletons. The source material was blood. All receptors derive from a woman older than 75 in good health.

The chain has TRBV7-9 and TRBJ1-2; weak D call: TRBD1 (5 bases). Germline CDR1 is SEHNR and CDR2 is FQNEAQ (reference sequence). The CDR3 is 14 amino acids. Deletions cut 1 base from V and 8 bases from J, with 14 bases between. The CDR3 nucleotides are TGTGCCAGCAGCTTAGGAGGGGACCTCTTGGGCTACACCTTC. It yields the protein CASSLGGDLLGYTF.

This clonotype was seen ten or more times. The rearrangement joins TRBV7-2 to TRBJ2-7; D is perhaps TRBD1 or TRBD2 (5 bases each). Germline loops: CDR1 SGHTA, CDR2 FQGNSA. The V gene lost 3 bases and the J gene lost 1 base, with 16 bases spanning the gap. The CDR3 covers 16 residues. The CDR3 region has the DNA TGTGCCAGCAGCTTGTCGAGGGGCCTCCTATCCTACGAGCAGTACTTC. This sequence encodes CASSLSRGLLSYEQYF.

Points on this clonotype: Mismatch with germline at one junction end may stem from a read error. This rearrangement joins TRBV5-5 to TRBJ1-4; no firm D call. The CDR3 covers 12 residues. The germline gives CDR1 SGHKS, CDR2 YYEKEE (reference sequence). This chain's CDR3 is CAGSLDLEKLFF. In DNA, the CDR3 is TGTGCCGGCAGCTTGGACCTAGAAAAACTGTTTTTT.

The table lists this clonotype with many counts. This could be a read error, since a much larger clone is one nucleotide away. The J gene is TRBJ2-5, the V gene TRBV20-1; D unclear. The germline gives CDR1 DFQATT, CDR2 SNEGSKA (reference sequence). The CDR3 is 12 residues long. CDR3 sequence (DNA): TGCAGGGCTAGAGAGGACGGTGAGACCCAGTACTTC. This sequence encodes CRAREDGETQYF.

The chain uses TRBV20-1 and TRBJ2-1; unclear D gene. V was trimmed by 1 base and J by 10 bases, leaving 14 bases between them. The CDR3 length is 13 residues. From germline, CDR1 is DFQATT and CDR2 SNEGSKA (reference sequence). DNA for the CDR3: TGCAGTGCTAGAGGCGATTCCAGGTGGGAGCAGTTCTTC. Translating it yields CSARGDSRWEQFF.

This clonotype was detected many times. The chain carries TRBV6-2 or TRBV6-3 and TRBJ1-2; D gene ambiguous. Per the germline V gene, CDR1 is MNHEY and CDR2 is SVGEGT. The CDR3 loop spans 13 amino acids. Trimming removed 2 bases at V and 4 bases at J, with 8 bases between. This CDR3 reads CASSYNSAYGYTF. The CDR3 bases are TGTGCCAGCAGTTACAACAGCGCCTATGGCTACACCTTC.

Comment on this clonotype: A much larger clone lies a single base off, so this may be a read error. The gene calls are TRBV9 and TRBJ2-5; no definite D call. TRBJ2-1 explains the end of the DNA better; the J call may be wrong. CDR1 is SGDLS, CDR2 YYNGEE, per germline. This CDR3 spans 15 amino acids. This chain's CDR3 is CASSVDVAAQETQFF. CDR3 coding DNA: TGTGCCAGCAGCGTAGATGTGGCAGCTCAAGAGACCCAGTTCTTC.

This clonotype turned up a few times. The chain recombines TRBV24-1 with TRBJ2-5, with a tentative D call TRBD1 (5 bases). The CDR3 extends over 12 amino acids. Trimming removed 4 bases from V and 3 bases from J, with 5 bases in between. Germline loops: CDR1 KGHDR, CDR2 SFDVKD. CDR3 bases: TGTGCCACCAGTGACAGGGAAGAGACCCAGTACTTC. This translates into CATSDREETQYF.

This clonotype was observed many times. The chain links TRBV6-6 to TRBJ2-3; D is perhaps TRBD1 (6 bases). CDR3 length equals 12 residues. Per the germline V gene, CDR1 is MNHNY and CDR2 is SVGAGI (reference sequence). Trimming took 0 bases from V and 8 from J, leaving 6 bases between them. CDR3 bases: TGTGCCAGCAGTTACTCGGGGGCTACGCAGTATTTT. The encoded protein is CASSYSGATQYF.

The rearrangement links TRBV20-1 to TRBJ1-4; D uncertain. V was shortened by 3 bases and J by 0 bases, with 20 bases between the two germline ends. Germline CDR1 and CDR2: DFQATT and SNEGSKA (reference sequence). CDR3 length equals 18 residues. This CDR3 reads CSASNVRGVSTTNEKLFF. DNA for the CDR3: TGCAGTGCTAGTAACGTGAGAGGAGTTTCCACAACTAATGAAAAACTGTTTTTT.

Remarks on this clonotype: Given a much more abundant clone one base away, this may be a read error. This chain links TRBV12-3 or TRBV12-4 with TRBJ1-5; D gene ambiguous. V dropped 6 bases and J dropped 2 bases, with 8 bases sitting between them. The CDR3 is 13 amino acids. This CDR3 is CASRSLGNQPQHF. CDR3 DNA sequence: TGTGCCAGCAGGTCATTGGGCAATCAGCCCCAGCATTTT.

This clonotype was recorded many times. The V gene is TRBV7-2, the J gene TRBJ2-3; no firm D call. The CDR3 runs to 13 residues. V gave up 2 bases and J gave up 9 bases, with 12 bases separating them. The germline V gene encodes CDR1 SGHTA and CDR2 FQGNSA. The CDR3 nucleotides are TGTGCCAGCAGCTTAAACTACCCCCCGACGCAGTATTTT. The encoded protein is CASSLNYPPTQYF.

The chain is built from TRBV10-3 and TRBJ1-3; D gene uncertain. The V gene lost 6 bases and the J gene lost 0 bases, with 6 bases spanning the gap. Per germline, CDR1 ENHRY and CDR2 SYGVKD. The length of the CDR3 is 13 residues. The CDR3: CAIREASGNTIYF. The CDR3 DNA sequence: TGTGCCATCAGAGAGGCCTCTGGAAACACCATATATTTT.

The genes are TRBV12-3 or TRBV12-4 and TRBJ2-5, with 7 positions matching TRBD1. The J call is in doubt because the DNA end fits TRBJ2-7 better. This CDR3 is 15 amino acids long. The CDR3 sequence: CASSFNRGASNEQYF. For the CDR3, the DNA is TGTGCCAGCAGCTTCAACAGGGGCGCGTCCAACGAGCAGTACTTC.

This clonotype was recorded a few times. The chain carries TRBV7-2 and TRBJ1-6; D ambiguous. The CDR3 sequence is 12 residues long. From germline, CDR1 is SGHTA and CDR2 FQGNSA. Trimming left V 2 bases short and J 8 bases short, with 4 bases between. The CDR3 region has the DNA TGTGCCAGCAGCTTACCCTATTCACCCCTCCACTTT. Translated, it gives CASSLPYSPLHF.

This clonotype has at least ten counts. V and J are TRBV7-4 and TRBJ2-7, with D tentatively TRBD1 (6 bases). The V end was cut by 5 bases, the J end by 2 bases, with 13 bases between. This CDR3 has 14 residues. Germline V gene lookup returns CDR1 SGHVT and CDR2 SQSDAQ. CDR3 nucleotides: TGTGCCAGCAGCCAGGGCGCAGGGGCCTACGAGCAGTACTTC. The encoded protein is CASSQGAGAYEQYF.

In this sample, this clonotype turned up many times. The gene calls are TRBV6-5 and TRBJ1-2; perhaps TRBD1 as D (5 bases). Germline CDR1 reads MNHEY; CDR2 reads SVGAGI. CDR3 length: 15 amino acids. Trimming stripped 6 bases from V and 5 bases from J, with 19 bases between. CDR3 nucleotide sequence: TGTGCCAGCAGCGGTAGACAGAACCGGGTTTATGGCTACACCTTC. It is translated as CASSGRQNRVYGYTF.

About this clonotype: This may be a read error: a much more frequent sequence differs by one nucleotide. The J gene is TRBJ2-1, the V gene TRBV4-3; possibly TRBD2 for D (5 bases). The end of the DNA fits TRBJ2-7 better, so the J call may be wrong. The CDR3 spans 15 residues. Germline V gives CDR1 LGHNA, CDR2 YSLEER. CDR3 in DNA: TGCGCCAGCAGCCCCCAGAGAGGGCCGACGAATGAGCAGTACTTC. Translating gives CASSPQRGPTNEQYF.

The chain joins TRBV6-4 to TRBJ1-1; D is unclear. This CDR3 is built from 13 residues. CDR1 and CDR2 (germline): MRHNA, SNTAGT. Trimming cost V 8 bases and J 8 bases, with 18 bases left between them. CDR3 region: CASRSDTFGEAFF. The CDR3 nucleotides are TGTGCCAGCCGCTCCGACACCTTTGGGGAAGCTTTCTTT.

In its sample, this clonotype was seen many times. This chain connects TRBV5-1 to TRBJ1-4; no reliable D call. Trimming took 1 base from V and 0 from J, leaving 4 bases between them. Germline CDR1 is SGHRS and CDR2 is YFSETQ. This CDR3 comprises 14 residues. DNA of the CDR3: TGCGCCAGCAGCTTGTTTGCAACTAATGAAAAACTGTTTTTT. This translates into CASSLFATNEKLFF.

As DNA, the CDR3 is TGTGCCAGCAGTGCAAGCGGGGGCCCCTACGAGCAGTACTTC. Translating gives CASSASGGPYEQYF. The V call is TRBV6-1, the J call TRBJ2-7, with 8 bases matching TRBD2. V lost 4 bases to trimming and J lost 2 bases; unmatched junction nucleotides: 4. The CDR3 loop spans 14 amino acids. In germline, CDR1 is MNHNS, CDR2 SASEGT.

This clonotype was counted once. The chain has TRBV27 and TRBJ2-3; no clear D gene. The V end lost 7 bases, the J end lost 0 bases, and 8 bases lay between the germline ends. This CDR3 contains 13 residues. Looked up from germline, CDR1 is MNHEY and CDR2 is SMNVEV (reference sequence). The CDR3 region has the DNA TGTGCCAGCACGATGGGGAGCACAGATACGCAGTATTTT. Translating it yields CASTMGSTDTQYF.

V is TRBV28 and J is TRBJ1-2; D is ambiguous. Germline CDR1 and CDR2: MDHEN and SYDVKM. Between the trimmed V and J ends, which lost 5 bases and 7 bases, there was a span of 20 bases. This CDR3 is 15 amino acids long. The CDR3 reads CASSPPLGTGAGYTF. The CDR3 DNA reads TGTGCCAGCAGTCCCCCCCTTGGAACGGGTGCTGGCTACACCTTC.